This TCR beta chain was identified during a study of blood T cell repertoires in COVID-19. Study-wide context: Whether acute or convalescent, the COVID-19 samples came from the United States, Italy and Spain.

This CDR3 is 16 amino acids long. Germline V lookup: CDR1 SGHNT, CDR2 YYREEE (reference sequence). V lost 5 bases and J lost 0; bases outside the gene matches: 6. Data came from immunoSEQ multiplex PCR; TCRdb stores just in-frame clones and leaves some out. Of over 200,000 clones in the sample, around 82% were seen once. This sequence joins TRBV5-4 and TRBJ2-1, with 9 bases fitting TRBD2. The sequence derives from a woman aged 45-59 years with acute or convalescent COVID-19. Sample: peripheral blood. CDR3 nucleotides: TGTGCCAGCAGTTACCCGACTAGCGGCTCCTACAATGAGCAGTTCTTC. Its protein is CASSYPTSGSYNEQFF.